The 29 T cell receptor beta chains below come from one sample, sequenced in a study of CD8+ T cells in alopecia areata. cDNA reverse transcribed from extracted RNA served as the sequencing template. TCRdb's table, derived via immunoSEQ multiplex PCR, lists solely in-frame clones and lacks some. The sample yields hundreds of thousands of clones, roughly two thirds seen once. The sequenced sample was CD4+ T cells sorted from blood, obtained at week 0. All receptors derive from a human donor with alopecia areata.

The chain recombines TRBV30 with TRBJ2-2, with no clear D. The V gene lost 4 bases and the J gene lost 6 bases, with 6 bases spanning the gap. CDR1 is GTSNPN and CDR2 is SVGIG in the germline V gene (reference sequence). The CDR3 length is 11 residues. The CDR3 region is CAWTPSGELFF. CDR3 nucleotide sequence: TGTGCCTGGACCCCCTCCGGGGAGCTGTTTTTT.

This clone has a handful of counts. This chain connects TRBV6-6 to TRBJ1-6; 9 nucleotides match TRBD1. CDR1 and CDR2 (germline): MNHNY, SVGAGI (reference sequence). This CDR3 contains 14 residues. V lost 5 bases, J lost 8 bases, and 4 bases stayed unmatched. The CDR3 sequence is CASSTDRGYSPLHF. The CDR3 DNA reads as TGTGCCAGCAGTACAGACAGGGGGTATTCACCCCTCCACTTT.

Comments on this clone: Other DNA sequences of this sample code for an identical CDR3. This rearrangement joins TRBV5-1 to TRBJ2-7; tentatively, D is TRBD1 (6 bases). The germline CDR1 and CDR2 sequences are SGHRS and YFSETQ. The CDR3 has 13 amino acids. V lost 4 bases to trimming and J lost 2 bases, with 10 bases between them. The CDR3 DNA is TGCGCCAGCAGCCCAGGACAGACCTACGAGCAGTACTTC. It encodes CASSPGQTYEQYF.

The rearrangement links TRBV5-1 to TRBJ2-2; TRBD1 agrees at 9 bases. Unmatched junction bases numbered 4, after V lost 4 bases and J lost 3 bases. The CDR3 length is 15 residues. Germline V CDR1 and CDR2: SGHRS, YFSETQ. As DNA, the CDR3 is TGCGCCAGCAGCCCGGACAGGGGCGACACCGGGGAGCTGTTTTTT. This gives the protein CASSPDRGDTGELFF.

As for this clone: Other DNA sequences from this sample encode an identical CDR3 as well. J is TRBJ1-2 and V is TRBV30, with TRBD1 matching 7 bases. Germline V gene lookup returns CDR1 GTSNPN and CDR2 SVGIG (reference sequence). The CDR3 covers 13 residues. V lost 0 bases to trimming and J lost 4 bases; unmatched junction nucleotides: 2. CDR3 bases: TGTGCCTGGAGTGTACAGGGGCCCTATGGCTACACCTTC. Its translation: CAWSVQGPYGYTF. Complete variable domain (other parts from reference TRBV30 and TRBJ1-2): SQTIHQWPATLVQPVGSPLSLECTVEGTSNPNLYWYRQAAGRGLQLLFYSVGIGQISSEVPQNLSASRPQDRQFILSSKKLLLSDSGFYLCAWSVQGPYGYTFGSGTRLTVV.

The chain couples TRBV18 to TRBJ2-5, with a possible D match to TRBD2 (6 bases). Trimming left V 3 bases short and J 1 base short, with 9 bases between. Looked up from germline, CDR1 is KGHSH and CDR2 is LQKENI. This CDR3 has 14 residues. CDR3 sequence reads: CASSPRDFQETQYF. CDR3 bases: TGTGCCAGCTCACCGAGGGACTTCCAAGAGACCCAGTACTTC.

This clone was found a few times. Other DNA sequences from this sample encode an identical CDR3 as well. The chain carries TRBV29-1 and TRBJ2-1; no reliable D call. The CDR3 covers 11 residues. CDR1 is SQVTM, CDR2 ANQGSEA, per germline. V gave up 3 bases and J gave up 0 bases, with 0 bases separating them. In nucleotides, the CDR3 is TGCAGCGTTGACTCCTACAATGAGCAGTTCTTC. It translates to CSVDSYNEQFF.

This clone was detected a few times. CDR3 in amino acids: CSVGPRQGHNEQFF. CDR3 DNA sequence: TGCAGCGTTGGGCCGCGACAGGGCCACAATGAGCAGTTCTTC. The chain combines TRBV29-1 with TRBJ2-1; the match to TRBD1 covers 7 bases. This CDR3 is built from 14 residues. V trimming: 4 bases; J trimming: 5 bases; junction bases outside the gene matches: 8. Germline values: CDR1 SQVTM, CDR2 ANQGSEA.

This clone was observed a handful of times. The genes are TRBV4-1 and TRBJ1-2; D gene ambiguous. Per the germline V gene, CDR1 is MGHRA and CDR2 is YSYEKL. The germline V and J ends were trimmed by 2 bases and 6 bases, with 7 bases remaining between them. The CDR3 has 12 amino acids. The CDR3 bases are TGCGCCAGCAGCCAACCCCGACATGGCTACACCTTC. This gives the protein CASSQPRHGYTF.

This rearrangement joins TRBV7-8 to TRBJ1-3; D ambiguous. This CDR3 is built from 12 residues. Between the trimmed V and J ends, which lost 3 bases and 4 bases, there was a span of 4 bases. In germline, CDR1 is SGHVS, CDR2 FQNEAQ. CDR3 residues: CASSLTGNTIYF. For the CDR3, the DNA is TGTGCCAGCAGCTTGACAGGAAACACCATATATTTT. The full variable domain, rest sourced from reference TRBV7-8 and TRBJ1-3, is GAGVSQSPRYKVAKRGQDVALRCDPISGHVSLFWYQQALGQGPEFLTYFQNEAQLDKSGLPSDRFFAERPEGSVSTLKIQRTQQEDSAVYLCASSLTGNTIYFGEGSWLTVV.

The chain employs TRBV4-1 and TRBJ2-5; 10 nucleotides match TRBD2. Germline V gene lookup returns CDR1 MGHRA and CDR2 YSYEKL. V dropped 4 bases and J dropped 2; count of bases not matched to a gene: 7. The CDR3 spans 16 residues. CDR3 DNA sequence: TGCGCCAGCAGCCCTGGGCTAGCGGGGGAACAAGAGACCCAGTACTTC. Translating it yields CASSPGLAGEQETQYF.

This chain joins TRBV6-4 and TRBJ1-2; 8 nucleotides align to TRBD1. From germline, CDR1 is MRHNA and CDR2 SNTAGT. The CDR3 is made up of 13 amino acids. The ends lost 6 bases at V and 4 bases at J; junction bases unmatched: 4. The CDR3 loop reads CASSRDRLYGYTF. CDR3 sequence (DNA): TGTGCCAGCAGCAGGGACAGGCTCTATGGCTACACCTTC.

This clone was detected only a few times. The gene calls are TRBV10-3 and TRBJ2-5; the match to TRBD1 covers 7 bases. Germline CDR1 is ENHRY and CDR2 is SYGVKD. The CDR3 loop spans 14 amino acids. The junction had 5 bases not matched to a gene; V was cut back by 6 bases and J by 1 base. Here the CDR3 reads CAIRSDRAQETQYF. The CDR3 DNA follows: TGTGCCATCAGGAGCGACAGGGCCCAAGAGACCCAGTACTTC.

This clone was observed a few times. The chain joins TRBV27 to TRBJ2-4; TRBD1 aligns across 8 bases. Unmatched junction bases numbered 6, after V lost 4 bases and J lost 13 bases. Germline-derived CDR1 and CDR2 are MNHEY and SMNVEV (reference sequence). This CDR3 has 12 residues. The CDR3 reads CASSYQGAVQYF. The CDR3 region has the DNA TGTGCCAGCAGTTACCAGGGGGCCGTACAGTACTTC.

The chain carries TRBV19 and TRBJ1-4; the D gene is possibly TRBD1 (5 bases). The CDR3 runs to 15 residues. Germline V gene sequence: CDR1 LNHDA, CDR2 SQIVND (reference sequence). Deletions cut 1 base from V and 3 bases from J, with 9 bases between. CDR3 sequence: CASSIARGSNEKLFF. DNA of the CDR3: TGTGCCAGTAGTATAGCGCGGGGCTCTAATGAAAAACTGTTTTTT.

Only a few counts were recorded for this clone. The sample has other DNA sequences that encode this CDR3 too. The V call is TRBV29-1, the J call TRBJ2-7, with TRBD1 matching 7 bases. CDR1 and CDR2 (germline): SQVTM, ANQGSEA. The CDR3 covers 12 residues. With 5 bases clipped from V and 2 bases from J, the junction kept 3 bases outside the gene matches. The CDR3 loop reads CSVLTGPYEQYF. CDR3 DNA sequence: TGCAGCGTTCTGACAGGGCCCTACGAGCAGTACTTC.

There are a few counts of this clone. The chain is built from TRBV6-1 and TRBJ2-3, with D possibly matching TRBD2 (5 bases). V lost 6 bases to trimming and J lost 5 bases, with 12 bases between them. Germline V lookup: CDR1 MNHNS, CDR2 SASEGT. This CDR3 has 13 residues. The CDR3, as DNA: TGTGCCAGCAGGATAGCGATTGGAGATACGCAGTATTTT. Translation: CASRIAIGDTQYF.

A few counts support this clone. The same CDR3 also results from other DNA sequences found in this sample. J is TRBJ2-5 and V is TRBV5-6; no firm D call. This CDR3 has 11 residues. Germline CDR1 and CDR2: SGHDT and YYEEEE. Trimming took 1 base from V and 5 from J, leaving 3 bases between them. The CDR3: CASSLRETQYF. The CDR3 coding sequence is TGTGCCAGCAGCTTGAGGGAGACCCAGTACTTC.

This clone came up a few times. V gene TRBV29-1 combines with J gene TRBJ2-1, with 8 bases fitting TRBD2. The V segment lost 8 bases and the J segment 9 bases; nucleotides outside the gene matches: 15. This CDR3 region has 14 residues. The germline V gene has CDR1 SQVTM and CDR2 ANQGSEA. The CDR3 DNA follows: TGCAGCCAGGGGATTGCGGGGGGCATTACTGAGCAGTTCTTC. It yields the protein CSQGIAGGITEQFF.

This clone was counted between two and nine times. The rearrangement joins TRBV27 to TRBJ2-7; no firm D call. This CDR3 is 15 amino acids long. Germline CDR1 MNHEY, CDR2 SMNVEV (reference sequence). V gave up 6 bases and J gave up 7 bases, with 22 bases separating them. DNA for the CDR3: TGTGCCAGCAGCCAAGGTATCGAGATTGGAAGGGAGCAGTACTTC. It yields the protein CASSQGIEIGREQYF.

The rearrangement uses TRBV7-2 and TRBJ1-5; 9 nucleotides match TRBD1. Trimming cost V 1 base and J 6 bases; bases outside gene matches: 4. Germline V CDR1 and CDR2: SGHTA, FQGNSA. CDR3 length: 15 residues. The CDR3 coding sequence is TGTGCCAGCAGCTTAGTGGGACAGGGTACTCAGCCCCAGCATTTT. Protein: CASSLVGQGTQPQHF. Full variable domain (remainder filled in from reference TRBV7-2 and TRBJ1-5): GAGVSQSPSNKVTEKGKDVELRCDPISGHTALYWYRQSLGQGLEFLIYFQGNSAPDKSGLPSDRFSAERTGGSVSTLTIQRTQQEDSAVYLCASSLVGQGTQPQHFGDGTRLSIL.

The rearrangement joins TRBV6-1 to TRBJ1-2; D is unclear. From germline, CDR1 is MNHNS and CDR2 SASEGT. V dropped 3 bases and J dropped 6 bases, with 11 bases sitting between them. The CDR3 length is 13 residues. CDR3 sequence reads: CASSDRGLDGYTF. The DNA for the CDR3 is TGTGCCAGCAGTGACCGGGGTCTGGATGGCTACACCTTC.

The chain combines TRBV10-3 with TRBJ1-5, with 8 bases identical to TRBD1. The CDR3 is 15 residues long. Germline V CDR1 and CDR2: ENHRY, SYGVKD. The junction had 6 bases not matched to a gene; V was cut back by 6 bases and J by 2 bases. CDR3 residues: CAISPGTGGNQPQHF. The DNA of the CDR3 is TGTGCCATCAGCCCCGGGACAGGAGGCAATCAGCCCCAGCATTTT.

Points on this clone: The sample contains more than one DNA sequence encoding this CDR3. The V call is TRBV30, the J call TRBJ1-1; no definite D call. CDR1 is GTSNPN and CDR2 is SVGIG in the germline V gene (reference sequence). The CDR3 is 12 amino acids. Trimming removed 1 base from V and 4 bases from J, with 7 bases in between. CDR3 loop: CAWSGRSTEAFF. In DNA, the CDR3 is TGTGCCTGGAGTGGGAGGTCCACTGAAGCTTTCTTT. Combining the CDR3 with reference TRBV30 and TRBJ1-1 gives the whole variable domain SQTIHQWPATLVQPVGSPLSLECTVEGTSNPNLYWYRQAAGRGLQLLFYSVGIGQISSEVPQNLSASRPQDRQFILSSKKLLLSDSGFYLCAWSGRSTEAFFGQGTRLTVV.

On this clone: Other DNA sequences within the sample encode an identical CDR3. V usage is TRBV29-1 and J usage is TRBJ2-3; 7 nucleotides align to TRBD1. The CDR3 is made up of 13 amino acids. The germline V gene encodes CDR1 SQVTM and CDR2 ANQGSEA. Trimming removed 4 bases from V and 2 bases from J; junction bases left unmatched: 3. CDR3 DNA sequence: TGCAGCGTTGGAGGGGGCCACACAGATACGCAGTATTTT. This gives the protein CSVGGGHTDTQYF.

V and J are TRBV4-2 and TRBJ1-2; 7 bases align to TRBD1. The ends lost 3 bases at V and 0 bases at J; junction bases unmatched: 10. The CDR3 covers 17 residues. CDR1 and CDR2 from the germline V gene are LGHNA and YNFKEQ. CDR3 DNA: TGTGCCAGCAGCCAGGACAGGTTCCCGTTAGCTAACTATGGCTACACCTTC. This codes for CASSQDRFPLANYGYTF.

This chain connects TRBV27 to TRBJ1-2, with a tentative D call TRBD1 (5 bases). V lost 6 bases to trimming and J lost 2 bases, with 16 bases between them. The germline V gene encodes CDR1 MNHEY and CDR2 SMNVEV (reference sequence). The CDR3 totals 15 residues. This CDR3 reads CASSFRGTANYGYTF. The CDR3 DNA reads TGTGCCAGCAGCTTTCGGGGGACGGCGAACTATGGCTACACCTTC.

The chain carries TRBV29-1 and TRBJ2-7; perhaps TRBD1 as D (5 bases). Between the trimmed V and J ends, which lost 7 bases and 0 bases, there was a span of 13 bases. The germline V gene encodes CDR1 SQVTM and CDR2 ANQGSEA. The CDR3 has 13 residues. CDR3 amino acids: CSALTVISYEQYF. Written as DNA, the CDR3 is TGCAGCGCTTTGACAGTGATCTCCTACGAGCAGTACTTC.

This chain links TRBV30 with TRBJ1-5; TRBD1 might be the D (5 bases). The CDR3 spans 15 residues. The V gene's germline CDR1 is GTSNPN and CDR2 SVGIG (reference sequence). Trimming stripped 2 bases from V and 4 bases from J, with 15 bases between. The CDR3 spells CAWSFGGGENQPQHF. CDR3 DNA sequence: TGTGCCTGGAGTTTTGGGGGAGGGGAAAATCAGCCCCAGCATTTT.